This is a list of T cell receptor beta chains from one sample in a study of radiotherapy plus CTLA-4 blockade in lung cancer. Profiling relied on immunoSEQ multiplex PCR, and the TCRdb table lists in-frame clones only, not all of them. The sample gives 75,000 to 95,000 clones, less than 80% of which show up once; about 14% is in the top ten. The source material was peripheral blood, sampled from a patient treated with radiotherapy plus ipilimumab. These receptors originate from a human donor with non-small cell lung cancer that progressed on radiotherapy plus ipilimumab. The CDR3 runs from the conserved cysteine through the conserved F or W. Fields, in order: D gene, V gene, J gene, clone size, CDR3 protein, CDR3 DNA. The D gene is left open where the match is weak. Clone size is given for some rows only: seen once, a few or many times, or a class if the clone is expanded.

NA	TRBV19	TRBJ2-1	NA	CASSRREPEDEQFF	TGTGCCAGTAGTCGGCGGGAACCCGAGGATGAGCAGTTCTTC
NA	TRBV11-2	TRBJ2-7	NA	CASLRGPPSYEQYF	TGTGCCAGTCTCAGGGGACCGCCTTCCTACGAGCAGTACTTC
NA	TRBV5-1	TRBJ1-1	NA	CASSLAPGTYEAFF	TGCGCCAGCAGCCTAGCCCCCGGGACGTATGAAGCTTTCTTT
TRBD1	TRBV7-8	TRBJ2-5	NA	CASSFGTGGTQETQYF	TGTGCCAGCAGCTTCGGGACAGGGGGGACCCAAGAGACCCAGTACTTC
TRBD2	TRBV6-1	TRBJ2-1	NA	CASRDRLAGYNEQFF	TGTGCCAGCAGGGACCGACTAGCGGGTTACAATGAGCAGTTCTTC
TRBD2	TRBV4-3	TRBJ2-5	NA	CASSQRVAQRGAGSQETQYF	TGCGCCAGCAGCCAAAGGGTGGCCCAGCGGGGGGCTGGGAGCCAAGAGACCCAGTACTTC
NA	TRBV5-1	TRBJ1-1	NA	CASSSQGHSTEAFF	TGCGCCAGCAGCTCTCAGGGTCACAGCACTGAAGCTTTCTTT
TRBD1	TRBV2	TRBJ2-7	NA	CASSDPGDRSSYEQYF	TGTGCCAGCAGTGACCCGGGGGACAGGAGCTCCTACGAGCAGTACTTC
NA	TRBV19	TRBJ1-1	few	CASSIGAWGEAFF	TGTGCCAGTAGTATTGGGGCCTGGGGAGAAGCTTTCTTT
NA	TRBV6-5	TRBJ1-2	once	CASSDSQFYGYTF	TGTGCCAGCAGTGATTCACAGTTCTATGGCTACACCTTC
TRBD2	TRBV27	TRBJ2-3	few	CASSTLEREGSDTQYF	TGTGCCAGCAGTACCCTGGAGCGGGAGGGCTCGGATACGCAGTATTTT
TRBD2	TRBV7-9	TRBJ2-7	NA	CASSFRASGSYEQYF	TGTGCCAGCAGCTTCAGGGCTAGCGGTTCCTACGAGCAGTACTTC
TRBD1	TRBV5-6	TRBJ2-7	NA	CASSSTYRGSFYEQYF	TGTGCCAGCAGCTCAACGTACAGGGGGAGCTTCTACGAGCAGTACTTC
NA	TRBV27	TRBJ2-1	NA	CASQPRVLREGGNEQFF	TGTGCCAGCCAACCCCGGGTCCTTCGGGAAGGGGGCAATGAGCAGTTCTTC
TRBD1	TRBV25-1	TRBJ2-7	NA	CASSEWTGGAYF	TGTGCCAGCAGTGAATGGACAGGGGGCGCATACTTC
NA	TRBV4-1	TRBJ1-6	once	CASSREAGAGLYSPLHF	TGCGCCAGCAGCCGGGAAGCAGGGGCGGGGTTGTATTCACCCCTCCACTTT
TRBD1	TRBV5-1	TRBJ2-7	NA	CASGLGDREIHEQYF	TGCGCCAGCGGTCTCGGGGACAGGGAAATTCACGAGCAGTACTTC
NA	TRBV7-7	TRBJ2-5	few	CASSLGRLVSQETQYF	TGTGCTAGCAGCTTAGGTCGGTTGGTCAGCCAAGAGACCCAGTACTTC
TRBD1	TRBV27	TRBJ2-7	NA	CASSFGQGREQYF	TGTGCCAGCAGTTTTGGACAGGGTAGGGAGCAGTACTTC
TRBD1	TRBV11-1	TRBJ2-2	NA	CASSLRDSSTGELFF	TGTGCCAGCAGCTTAAGGGACAGCTCCACCGGGGAGCTGTTTTTT
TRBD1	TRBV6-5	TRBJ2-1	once	CASSLHRGPLDNEQFF	TGTGCCAGCAGTTTACACAGGGGACCCTTGGACAATGAGCAGTTCTTC
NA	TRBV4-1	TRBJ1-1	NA	CASSQDGFTEAFF	TGCGCCAGCAGCCAAGATGGCTTCACTGAAGCTTTCTTT
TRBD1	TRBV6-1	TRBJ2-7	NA	CASSAAHGQGLEYF	TGTGCCAGCAGTGCGGCTCACGGACAGGGTTTGGAGTACTTC
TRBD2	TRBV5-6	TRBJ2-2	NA	CASSYGTRRTGELFF	TGTGCCAGCAGCTACGGGACTAGACGAACCGGGGAGCTGTTTTTT
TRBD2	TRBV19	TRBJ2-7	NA	CASSYEAGRGEQYF	TGTGCCAGTAGTTATGAAGCGGGGCGGGGCGAGCAGTACTTC
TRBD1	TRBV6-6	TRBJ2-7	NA	CASGQVYEQYF	TGTGCCAGCGGACAGGTCTACGAGCAGTACTTC
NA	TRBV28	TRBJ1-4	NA	CASSKRVATNEKLFF	TGTGCCAGCAGCAAGAGGGTTGCAACTAATGAAAAACTGTTTTTT
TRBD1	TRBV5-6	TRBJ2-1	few	CASSRDRGETYNEQFF	TGTGCCAGCAGCAGAGACAGGGGAGAGACCTACAATGAGCAGTTCTTC
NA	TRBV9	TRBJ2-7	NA	CASSPTGTYEQYF	TGTGCCAGCAGCCCTACAGGGACCTACGAGCAGTACTTC
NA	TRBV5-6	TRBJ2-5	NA	CASSRGARAAETQYF	TGTGCCAGCAGCCGTGGGGCGCGGGCCGCGGAGACCCAGTACTTC
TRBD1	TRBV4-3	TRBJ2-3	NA	CASSQGIQGGSTDTQYF	TGCGCCAGCAGCCAAGGCATACAGGGGGGAAGCACAGATACGCAGTATTTT
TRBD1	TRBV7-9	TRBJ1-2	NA	CASSLWQGARVNYGYTF	TGTGCCAGCAGCTTATGGCAGGGGGCAAGGGTGAATTATGGCTACACCTTC
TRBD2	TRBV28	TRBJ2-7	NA	CASSWTSGHSYEQYF	TGTGCCAGCAGTTGGACTAGCGGACACTCCTACGAGCAGTACTTC
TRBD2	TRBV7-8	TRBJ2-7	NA	CASSLGGGSEQYF	TGTGCCAGCAGCCTTGGGGGGGGGAGCGAGCAGTACTTC
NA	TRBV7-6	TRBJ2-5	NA	CASSMPGSQETQYF	TGTGCCAGCAGCATGCCGGGAAGTCAAGAGACCCAGTACTTC
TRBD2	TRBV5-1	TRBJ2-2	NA	CASSQTSGNTGELFF	TGCGCCAGCAGCCAAACTAGCGGGAACACCGGGGAGCTGTTTTTT
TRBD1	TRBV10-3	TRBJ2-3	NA	CAISTGTASDTQYF	TGTGCCATCAGTACCGGGACAGCATCAGATACGCAGTATTTT
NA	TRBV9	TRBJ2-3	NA	CASSVGGRRTSATQYF	TGTGCCAGCAGCGTAGGGGGGCGACGGACCAGCGCGACGCAGTATTTT
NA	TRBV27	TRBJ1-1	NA	CASSLLGTPNTEAFF	TGTGCCAGCAGTTTATTGGGGACACCGAACACTGAAGCTTTCTTT
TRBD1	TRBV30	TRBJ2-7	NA	CAWSPGTGTYEQYF	TGTGCCTGGAGCCCCGGGACAGGGACCTACGAGCAGTACTTC
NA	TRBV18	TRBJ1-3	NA	CASSPTSGVATDTIYF	TGTGCCAGCTCACCAACCTCCGGGGTTGCGACGGACACCATATATTTT
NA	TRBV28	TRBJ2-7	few	CASSFGSDGQYF	TGTGCCAGCAGTTTTGGATCCGACGGGCAGTACTTC
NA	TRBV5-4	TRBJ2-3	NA	CASSPPEASTDTQYF	TGTGCCAGCAGCCCACCCGAGGCAAGCACAGATACGCAGTATTTT
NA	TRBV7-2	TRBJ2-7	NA	CASSLGSGWWYEQYF	TGTGCCAGCAGCTTAGGGTCAGGGTGGTGGTACGAGCAGTACTTC
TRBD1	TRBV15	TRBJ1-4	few	CATSRQGATNEKLFF	TGTGCCACCAGCAGGCAGGGGGCAACTAATGAAAAACTGTTTTTT